A single sample is the source of the 30 T cell receptor beta chains below, sequenced in a study of CD8 T cells in ankylosing spondylitis. Which antigens these TCRs recognize remains unknown. TCRdb called the 5' RACE reads again in MiXCR, with one record for every CDR3 protein. The data contain 500,000 to 550,000 distinct CDR3 sequences, 9.5% to 15% of them singletons. Study results and limitations: About 8 highly homologous variants formed a TCR beta motif that appeared characteristic of ankylosing spondylitis blood.

Sequencing was carried out using blood, either unsorted or a sorted T cell fraction (not recorded which). These receptors were taken from a male donor with ankylosing spondylitis.

The chain combines TRBV12-3 or TRBV12-4 with TRBJ1-2; D ambiguous. The V end was cut by 1 base, the J end by 7 bases, with 10 bases between. The CDR3 consists of 13 residues. CDR3 nucleotides: TGTGCCAGCAGTTTAGGACGGTTTCGTGGCTACACCTTC. Its protein product is CASSLGRFRGYTF.

This clonotype was detected a few times. The chain employs TRBV24-1 and TRBJ2-1, with 9 bases fitting TRBD1. The CDR3 has 17 amino acids. V gave up 1 base and J gave up 5 bases; unmatched junction bases: 8. CDR1 is KGHDR, CDR2 SFDVKD, per germline. CDR3 in amino acids: CATSDFRGTGFDNEQFF. Written as DNA, the CDR3 is TGTGCCACCAGTGATTTTAGGGGGACAGGGTTTGACAATGAGCAGTTCTTC.

This clonotype was observed at least ten times. The V call is TRBV20-1, the J call TRBJ1-2; weak D call: TRBD1 (6 bases). The CDR3 covers 12 residues. V was clipped by 3 bases and J by 5 bases, with 10 bases between them. Germline-derived CDR1 and CDR2 are DFQATT and SNEGSKA (reference sequence). CDR3 amino acids: CSARGAGYGYTF. The CDR3 region has the DNA TGCAGTGCTAGGGGGGCGGGGTATGGCTACACCTTC.

There are a few counts of this clonotype. J is TRBJ1-5 and V is TRBV7-2; 8 bases align to TRBD1. Germline V gene data show CDR1 as SGHTA and CDR2 as FQGNSA. The V gene end was trimmed by 6 bases and the J gene end by 1 base; junction bases not matched to a gene: 5. The CDR3 contains 15 residues. The CDR3 DNA reads TGTGCCAGCAGGCTTGACAGGGGAAGCAATCAGCCCCAGCATTTT. Encoded protein: CASRLDRGSNQPQHF.

This clonotype came up a few times. V usage is TRBV11-2 and J usage is TRBJ2-7, with TRBD2 identical over 10 bases. Unmatched junction bases numbered 10, after V lost 5 bases and J lost 3 bases. The CDR3 has 16 amino acids. Germline V CDR1 and CDR2: SGHAT, FQNNGV. The CDR3 reads CASSRLAGAASYEQYF. The CDR3 nucleotides read TGTGCCAGCAGCCGGCTAGCGGGAGCCGCTAGCTACGAGCAGTACTTC.

This clonotype was seen a few times. CDR3 coding DNA: TGCAGTGCGCCTCCCGGGGGCTATGGCTACACCTTC. Translated: CSAPPGGYGYTF. This chain joins TRBV20-1 and TRBJ1-2, with D possibly matching TRBD1 (5 bases). This CDR3 has 12 residues. V was trimmed by 6 bases and J by 4 bases, leaving 12 bases between them. Germline CDR1 is DFQATT and CDR2 is SNEGSKA (reference sequence).

This clonotype was picked up a small number of times. The chain recombines TRBV11-2 with TRBJ2-2, with D perhaps given as TRBD1 or TRBD2 (5 bases each). The V gene's germline CDR1 is SGHAT and CDR2 FQNNGV. The V and J ends lost 4 bases and 4 bases respectively, with 13 bases between them. The CDR3 is 15 residues long. The CDR3 loop reads CASSSNWGSTGELFF. DNA of the CDR3: TGTGCCAGCAGCTCTAACTGGGGGAGCACCGGGGAGCTGTTTTTT.

This clonotype has just a few counts. V usage is TRBV18 and J usage is TRBJ2-2; TRBD1 aligns across 7 bases. J gave up 3 bases and V 6 bases, and 7 bases lay outside the gene matches. This CDR3 has 15 residues. Per the germline V gene, CDR1 is KGHSH and CDR2 is LQKENI. The CDR3 region is CASSLTGLDTGELFF. CDR3 nucleotide sequence: TGTGCCAGCTCCTTGACAGGGTTGGACACCGGGGAGCTGTTTTTT.

This clonotype was detected only a few times. The chain has TRBV19 and TRBJ2-7; D is unresolved. V lost 6 bases and J lost 1, with 7 bases in between. Germline V gene data show CDR1 as LNHDA and CDR2 as SQIVND (reference sequence). This CDR3 region has 12 residues. The CDR3 DNA is TGTGCCAGTAGAGATCCTTCCTACGAGCAGTACTTC. Encoded protein: CASRDPSYEQYF.

This clonotype has ten or more counts. V and J are TRBV29-1 and TRBJ1-2, with D tentatively TRBD1 (6 bases). V lost 3 bases, J lost 7 bases, and 15 bases lay in between. This CDR3 is 13 amino acids long. The germline V gene encodes CDR1 SQVTM and CDR2 ANQGSEA. DNA of the CDR3: TGCAGCGTTGAGGTCACAGGGAATAGTGGCTACACCTTC. This translates into CSVEVTGNSGYTF.

There are a few counts of this clonotype. The V and J genes are TRBV27 and TRBJ1-1, with D unclear. Trimming shortened V by 0 bases and J by 9 bases, and 20 bases separated the two germline ends. The CDR3 covers 16 residues. Germline V lookup: CDR1 MNHEY, CDR2 SMNVEV (reference sequence). CDR3 nucleotides: TGTGCCAGCAGTTTATCGCCATACCCACGGGGAATGAAAGCTTTCTTT. This translates into CASSLSPYPRGMKAFF.

The CDR3 reads CASSQDGVLAGYNEQFF. CDR3 in DNA: TGTGCCAGCAGCCAAGATGGGGTCCTAGCGGGTTACAATGAGCAGTTCTTC. This chain joins TRBV4-2 and TRBJ2-1; 8 bases fit TRBD2. This CDR3 comprises 17 residues. Germline lookup yields CDR1 LGHNA and CDR2 YNFKEQ. Trimming cost V 0 bases and J 4 bases; bases outside gene matches: 8.

There are a few counts of this clonotype. The V call is TRBV7-9, the J call TRBJ2-1, with TRBD2 identical over 7 bases. This CDR3 has 16 residues. V lost 5 bases, J lost 0 bases, and 7 bases stayed unmatched. The V gene's germline CDR1 is SEHNR and CDR2 FQNEAQ (reference sequence). The CDR3: CASSPLGGSSYNEQFF. Written as DNA, the CDR3 is TGTGCCAGCAGCCCCCTCGGGGGGAGCTCCTACAATGAGCAGTTCTTC. Variable domain in full (rest from reference TRBV7-9 and TRBJ2-1): DTGVSQNPRHKITKRGQNVTFRCDPISEHNRLYWYRQTLGQGPEFLTYFQNEAQLEKSRLLSDRFSAERPKGSFSTLEIQRTEQGDSAMYLCASSPLGGSSYNEQFFGPGTRLTVL.

The V and J genes are TRBV2 and TRBJ2-1; possibly TRBD1 or TRBD2 for D (6 bases each). Per germline, CDR1 SNHLY and CDR2 FYNNEI. V was trimmed by 5 bases and J by 7 bases, leaving 33 bases between them. This CDR3 spans 20 amino acids. The CDR3: CASSPRRQGRREKLGNEQFF. The CDR3, as DNA: TGTGCCAGCAGTCCTCGTCGGCAGGGGAGACGGGAGAAGCTTGGGAATGAGCAGTTCTTC.

This clonotype was recorded many times. The chain links TRBV5-5 to TRBJ2-1; TRBD1 aligns across 8 bases. The germline CDR1 and CDR2 sequences are SGHKS and YYEKEE (reference sequence). After removal of 4 bases from V and 9 bases from J, the junction contained 6 bases not matched to a gene. The CDR3 is 13 residues long. CDR3 amino acids: CASSTDREGEQFF. For the CDR3, the DNA is TGTGCCAGCAGCACGGACAGGGAAGGTGAGCAGTTCTTC.

The sample holds many counts of this clonotype. The J gene is TRBJ2-3, the V gene TRBV7-2, with D tentatively TRBD2 (6 bases). Germline-derived CDR1 and CDR2 are SGHTA and FQGNSA. V lost 1 base and J lost 0, with 14 bases in between. This CDR3 contains 17 residues. CDR3 protein: CASSLGGGITSTDTQYF. In nucleotides, the CDR3 is TGTGCCAGCAGCTTAGGAGGCGGGATAACTAGCACAGATACGCAGTATTTT.

This clonotype occurred a few times. The rearrangement joins TRBV2 to TRBJ1-2; D gene ambiguous. Germline CDR1 and CDR2: SNHLY and FYNNEI. Trimming left V 8 bases short and J 1 base short, with 8 bases between. This CDR3 contains 12 residues. The chain's CDR3 is CASGDLNYGYTF. The DNA for the CDR3 is TGTGCCAGCGGAGACCTTAACTATGGCTACACCTTC. The full variable domain, in which reference TRBV2 and TRBJ1-2 provide the parts outside the CDR3, is EPEVTQTPSHQVTQMGQEVILRCVPISNHLYFYWYRQILGQKVEFLVSFYNNEISEKSEIFDDQFSVERPDGSNFTLKIRSTKLEDSAMYFCASGDLNYGYTFGSGTRLTVV.

The genes are TRBV2 and TRBJ2-3, with D perhaps matching TRBD1 (7 bases). CDR3 length: 14 residues. V was trimmed by 10 bases and J by 5 bases, leaving 19 bases between them. Germline V lookup: CDR1 SNHLY, CDR2 FYNNEI. This CDR3 is CATRDRSMGDTQYF. CDR3 bases: TGTGCCACGCGGGACAGATCAATGGGAGATACGCAGTATTTT.

This chain links TRBV11-1 with TRBJ2-1; TRBD1 aligns across 9 bases. Germline V lookup: CDR1 SGHAT, CDR2 FQDESV (reference sequence). CDR3 size: 19 residues. Germline trimming cut 2 bases from V and 5 bases from J; bases unmatched to any gene: 16. CDR3 DNA: TGTGCCAGCAGCTTACGAAGAGAAGGGACAGGGATAAGGAACAATGAGCAGTTCTTC. It is translated as CASSLRREGTGIRNNEQFF.

This clonotype was seen more than once but under ten times. The V call is TRBV3-1, the J call TRBJ2-1; 9 bases line up with TRBD2. The CDR3 totals 19 residues. Germline CDR1 reads LGHDT; CDR2 reads YNNKEL (reference sequence). Trimming removed 0 bases from V and 5 bases from J; junction bases left unmatched: 14. The CDR3 is CASSQDPHSSGIWNNEQFF. The CDR3 DNA reads TGTGCCAGCAGCCAAGATCCACACTCTAGCGGGATTTGGAACAATGAGCAGTTCTTC.

J is TRBJ1-1 and V is TRBV3-1; D call uncertain. Trimming pared 0 bases from V and 7 bases from J, leaving 12 bases between. CDR1 is LGHDT, CDR2 YNNKEL, per germline (reference sequence). The CDR3 loop spans 14 amino acids. This chain's CDR3 is CASSQDLVQDEAFF. The DNA of the CDR3 is TGTGCCAGCAGCCAAGATTTGGTCCAGGATGAAGCTTTCTTT. The complete variable domain, with remaining parts taken from reference TRBV3-1 and TRBJ1-1, reads DTAVSQTPKYLVTQMGNDKSIKCEQNLGHDTMYWYKQDSKKFLKIMFSYNNKELIINETVPNRFSPKSPDKAHLNLHINSLELGDSAVYFCASSQDLVQDEAFFGQGTRLTVV.

V and J are TRBV3-1 and TRBJ1-2; tentative D call: TRBD1 (5 bases). V lost 5 bases to trimming and J lost 6 bases, with 16 bases between them. The germline gives CDR1 LGHDT, CDR2 YNNKEL (reference sequence). This CDR3 region has 14 residues. DNA for the CDR3: TGTGCCAGCAGCAGGCCGGGACCAAAGGATGGCTACACCTTC. It specifies CASSRPGPKDGYTF.

This clonotype has only a few counts. The CDR3 nucleotides read TGTGCCAGCAGCTTGGCCGACAGCCGCACCGGGGAGCTGTTTTTT. Amino acids: CASSLADSRTGELFF. This rearrangement joins TRBV5-6 to TRBJ2-2; a possible D gene is TRBD1 (5 bases). Germline-derived CDR1 and CDR2 are SGHDT and YYEEEE. With 0 bases removed from V and 4 bases from J, the gap between germline ends came to 10 bases. This CDR3 has 15 amino acids.

This clonotype was counted between two and nine times. The V call is TRBV18, the J call TRBJ1-4; D uncertain. The germline V and J ends were trimmed by 0 bases and 0 bases, with 11 bases remaining between them. Germline V gene sequence: CDR1 KGHSH, CDR2 LQKENI. The CDR3 extends over 17 amino acids. CDR3 bases: TGTGCCAGCTCACCACCGGATGGGGAAACAACTAATGAAAAACTGTTTTTT. Translating gives CASSPPDGETTNEKLFF.

The V call is TRBV12-3 or TRBV12-4, the J call TRBJ1-5; the D is unclear. This CDR3 comprises 16 residues. V lost 8 bases and J 4 bases, leaving 21 bases between the germline ends. The CDR3 region has the DNA TGTGCCAGCGGTTACGCCCCACCGGCCGAGAATCAGCCCCAGCATTTT. Translating gives CASGYAPPAENQPQHF.

This clonotype was observed a handful of times. This chain links TRBV21-1 with TRBJ2-1; TRBD1 reflects the table's D call only, with no check against the DNA. TRBV21-1 is shown as a pseudogene. The length of the CDR3 is 15 residues. In DNA form, the CDR3 reads TGTGCCAGCAGCTGGGACCTTGAGAACTACAATGAGCAGTTCTTC. Translating it yields CASSWDLENYNEQFF.

The CDR3 here is CASSSALNTDTQYF. The CDR3 nucleotides are TGTGCCAGCTCATCAGCGCTTAACACAGATACGCAGTATTTT. This rearrangement joins TRBV18 to TRBJ2-3, with unresolved D. The germline CDR1 and CDR2 sequences are KGHSH and LQKENI. The CDR3 contains 14 residues. Trimming shortened V by 5 bases and J by 2 bases, and 11 bases separated the two germline ends.

This clonotype was seen a handful of times. The chain employs TRBV7-2 and TRBJ2-1; 10 nucleotides line up with TRBD2. V trimming: 5 bases; J trimming: 7 bases; junction bases outside the gene matches: 11. CDR3 length: 16 residues. The germline CDR1 and CDR2 sequences are SGHTA and FQGNSA. Here the CDR3 reads CASSTELAGVENEQFF. CDR3 DNA sequence: TGTGCCAGCAGCACGGAGCTAGCGGGAGTGGAGAATGAGCAGTTCTTC.

This clonotype was detected ten times or more. This chain uses TRBV24-1 with TRBJ2-1, with 8 bases fitting TRBD2. Germline CDR1 KGHDR, CDR2 SFDVKD. This CDR3 is 16 amino acids long. The trim removed 4 bases at V and 2 bases at J, leaving 6 bases unmatched. DNA for the CDR3: TGTGCCACCAGTGAGCAAGCGGGAGTGACCTACAATGAGCAGTTCTTC. Its translation is CATSEQAGVTYNEQFF.

This clonotype was picked up a small number of times. The rearrangement links TRBV4-2 to TRBJ2-1, with D maybe TRBD2 (5 bases). This CDR3 is built from 18 residues. V lost 0 bases, J lost 0 bases, and 15 bases lay in between. CDR1 LGHNA and CDR2 YNFKEQ come from the germline V gene. CDR3 coding DNA: TGTGCCAGCAGCCAAGACCTGTTTGAGGGAAGCTCCTACAATGAGCAGTTCTTC. This encodes CASSQDLFEGSSYNEQFF.